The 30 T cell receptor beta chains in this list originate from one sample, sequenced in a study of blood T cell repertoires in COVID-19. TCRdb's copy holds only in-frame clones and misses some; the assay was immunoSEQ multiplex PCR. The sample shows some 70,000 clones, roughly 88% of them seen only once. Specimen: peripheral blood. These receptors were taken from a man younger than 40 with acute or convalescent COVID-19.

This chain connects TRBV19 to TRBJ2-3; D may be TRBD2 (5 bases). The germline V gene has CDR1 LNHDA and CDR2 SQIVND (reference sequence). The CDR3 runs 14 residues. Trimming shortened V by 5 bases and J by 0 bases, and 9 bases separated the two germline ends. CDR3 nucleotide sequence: TGTGCCAGTAGTTGGAGGCAAAGCACAGATACGCAGTATTTT. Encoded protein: CASSWRQSTDTQYF.

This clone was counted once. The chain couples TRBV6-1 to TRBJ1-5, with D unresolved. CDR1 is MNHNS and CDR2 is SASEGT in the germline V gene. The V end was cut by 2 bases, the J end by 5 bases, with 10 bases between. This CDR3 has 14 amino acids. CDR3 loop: CASSEFLRDQPQHF. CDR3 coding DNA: TGTGCCAGCAGTGAATTTTTGAGGGATCAGCCCCAGCATTTT.

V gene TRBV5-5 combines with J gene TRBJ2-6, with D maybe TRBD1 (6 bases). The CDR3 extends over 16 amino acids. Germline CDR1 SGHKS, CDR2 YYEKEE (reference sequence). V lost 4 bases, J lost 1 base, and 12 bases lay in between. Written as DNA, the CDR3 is TGTGCCAGCAGCAACAGGGAAGTGTCTGGGGCCAACGTCCTGACTTTC. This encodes CASSNREVSGANVLTF.

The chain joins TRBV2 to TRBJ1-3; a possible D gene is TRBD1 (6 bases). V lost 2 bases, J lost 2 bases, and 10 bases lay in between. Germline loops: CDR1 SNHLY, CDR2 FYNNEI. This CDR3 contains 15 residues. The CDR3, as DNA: TGTGCCAGCAGTGAAAACACAGGGCCTGGAAACACCATATATTTT. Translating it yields CASSENTGPGNTIYF.

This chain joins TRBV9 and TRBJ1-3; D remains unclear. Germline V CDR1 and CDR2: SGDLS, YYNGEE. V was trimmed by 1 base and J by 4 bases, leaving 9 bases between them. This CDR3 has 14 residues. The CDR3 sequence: CASSVNGYGNTIYF. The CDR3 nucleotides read TGTGCCAGCAGCGTAAACGGGTACGGAAACACCATATATTTT.

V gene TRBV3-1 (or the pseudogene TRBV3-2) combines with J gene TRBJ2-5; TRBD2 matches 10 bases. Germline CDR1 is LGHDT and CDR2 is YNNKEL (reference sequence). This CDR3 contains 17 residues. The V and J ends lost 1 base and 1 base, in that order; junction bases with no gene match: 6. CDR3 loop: CASSQVSSGSFQETQYF. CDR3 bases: TGTGCCAGCAGCCAAGTCTCTAGCGGGAGCTTCCAAGAGACCCAGTACTTC.

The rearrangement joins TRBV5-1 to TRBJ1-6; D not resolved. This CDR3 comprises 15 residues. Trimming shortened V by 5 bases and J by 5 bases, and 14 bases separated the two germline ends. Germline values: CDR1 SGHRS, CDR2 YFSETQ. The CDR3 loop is CASSVGGVNNSPLHF. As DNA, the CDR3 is TGCGCCAGCAGTGTAGGAGGCGTTAATAATTCACCCCTCCACTTT.

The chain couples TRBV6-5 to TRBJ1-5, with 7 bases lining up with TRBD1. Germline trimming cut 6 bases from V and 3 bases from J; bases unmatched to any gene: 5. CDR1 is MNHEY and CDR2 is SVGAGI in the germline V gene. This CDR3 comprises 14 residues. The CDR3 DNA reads TGTGCCAGCAGCGCCACAGGGGCCAATCAGCCCCAGCATTTT. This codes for CASSATGANQPQHF.

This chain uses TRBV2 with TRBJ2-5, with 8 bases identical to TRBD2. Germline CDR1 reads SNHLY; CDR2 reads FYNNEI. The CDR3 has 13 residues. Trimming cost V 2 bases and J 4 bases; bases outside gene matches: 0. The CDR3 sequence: CASSELAGETQYF. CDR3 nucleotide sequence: TGTGCCAGCAGTGAACTAGCGGGAGAGACCCAGTACTTC.

CDR3 residues: CASSPRLAGTYNEQFF. In nucleotides, the CDR3 is TGCGCCAGCAGCCCCCGACTAGCGGGCACCTACAATGAGCAGTTCTTC. This chain links TRBV5-1 with TRBJ2-1; 10 bases match TRBD2. Trimming at V came to 4 bases and at J to 2 bases, leaving 6 bases not matched to a gene. Germline loops: CDR1 SGHRS, CDR2 YFSETQ. The CDR3 is 16 amino acids. The variable domain in full, with the rest retrieved from reference TRBV5-1 and TRBJ2-1, is KAGVTQTPRYLIKTRGQQVTLSCSPISGHRSVSWYQQTPGQGLQFLFEYFSETQRNKGNFPGRFSGRQFSNSRSEMNVSTLELGDSALYLCASSPRLAGTYNEQFFGPGTRLTVL.

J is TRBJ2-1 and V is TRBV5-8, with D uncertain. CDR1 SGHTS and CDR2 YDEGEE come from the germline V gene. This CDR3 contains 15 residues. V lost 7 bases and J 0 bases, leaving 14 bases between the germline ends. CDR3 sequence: CASLKARYSYNEQFF. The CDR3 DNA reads TGTGCCAGCCTTAAAGCGCGTTACTCCTACAATGAGCAGTTCTTC.

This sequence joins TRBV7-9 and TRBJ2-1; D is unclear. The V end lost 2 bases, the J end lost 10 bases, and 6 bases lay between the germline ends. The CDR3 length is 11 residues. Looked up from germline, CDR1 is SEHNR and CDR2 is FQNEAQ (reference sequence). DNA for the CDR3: TGTGCCAGCAGCTTATTATCCGAGCAGTTCTTC. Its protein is CASSLLSEQFF.

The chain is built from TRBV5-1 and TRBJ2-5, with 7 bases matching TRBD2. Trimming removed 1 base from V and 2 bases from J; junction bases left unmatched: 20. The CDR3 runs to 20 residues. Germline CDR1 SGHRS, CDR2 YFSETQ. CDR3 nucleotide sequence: TGCGCCAGCAGCTTGTATAGTCCCAGTGTTCGGGCGGGGGTACAAGAGACCCAGTACTTC. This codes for CASSLYSPSVRAGVQETQYF.

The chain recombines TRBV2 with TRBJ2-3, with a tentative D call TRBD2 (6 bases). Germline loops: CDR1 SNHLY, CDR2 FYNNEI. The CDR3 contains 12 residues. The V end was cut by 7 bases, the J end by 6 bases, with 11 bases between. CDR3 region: CASTRLEDTQYF. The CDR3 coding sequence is TGTGCCAGCACCCGACTAGAGGATACGCAGTATTTT.

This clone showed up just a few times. The CDR3 DNA reads TGTGCCAGCGGTGAGAGACAGGGATCGTTCTTC. It translates to CASGERQGSFF. The chain combines TRBV5-8 with TRBJ2-1, with TRBD1 identical over 7 bases. With V trimmed by 7 bases and J by 15 bases, 10 bases remained unmatched. Germline CDR1 SGHTS, CDR2 YDEGEE. The CDR3 has 11 amino acids.

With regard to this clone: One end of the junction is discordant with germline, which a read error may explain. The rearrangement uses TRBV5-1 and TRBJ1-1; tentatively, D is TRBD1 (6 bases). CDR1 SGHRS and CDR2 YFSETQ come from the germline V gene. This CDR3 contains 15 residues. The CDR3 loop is CASSRTTGTPLSVLF. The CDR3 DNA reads TGCGCCAGCAGCAGGACGACCGGGACACCCCTCTCAGTTCTCTTT.

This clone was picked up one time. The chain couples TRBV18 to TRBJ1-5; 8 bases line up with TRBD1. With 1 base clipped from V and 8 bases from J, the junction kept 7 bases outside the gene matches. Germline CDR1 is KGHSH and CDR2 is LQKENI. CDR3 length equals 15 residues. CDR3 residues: CASSPRQGAVEPQHF. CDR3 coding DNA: TGTGCCAGCTCACCACGGCAGGGGGCTGTGGAGCCCCAGCATTTT.

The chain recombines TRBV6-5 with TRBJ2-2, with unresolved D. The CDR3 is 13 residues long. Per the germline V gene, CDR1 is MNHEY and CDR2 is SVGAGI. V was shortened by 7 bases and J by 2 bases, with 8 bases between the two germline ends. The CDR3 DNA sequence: TGTGCCAGCAAAGCAGGAAACACCGGGGAGCTGTTTTTT. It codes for CASKAGNTGELFF.

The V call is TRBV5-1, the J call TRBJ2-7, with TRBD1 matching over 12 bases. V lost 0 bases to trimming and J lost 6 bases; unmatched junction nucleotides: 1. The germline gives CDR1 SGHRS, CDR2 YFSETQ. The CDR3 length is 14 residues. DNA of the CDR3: TGCGCCAGCAGCTTGGAGGGACAGGGGGCCGAGCAGTACTTC. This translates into CASSLEGQGAEQYF.

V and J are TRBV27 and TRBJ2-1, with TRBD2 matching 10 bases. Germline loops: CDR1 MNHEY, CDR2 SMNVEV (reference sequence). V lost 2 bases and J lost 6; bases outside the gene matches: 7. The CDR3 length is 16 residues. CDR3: CASSLSGRAFGNEQFF. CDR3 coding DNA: TGTGCCAGCAGTTTAAGCGGGAGGGCCTTCGGCAATGAGCAGTTCTTC.

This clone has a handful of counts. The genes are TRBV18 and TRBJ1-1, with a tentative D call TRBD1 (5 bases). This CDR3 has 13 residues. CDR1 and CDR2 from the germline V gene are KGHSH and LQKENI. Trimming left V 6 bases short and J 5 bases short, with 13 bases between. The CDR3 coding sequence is TGTGCCAGCTCCGCGACAGAAAGTACTGAAGCTTTCTTT. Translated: CASSATESTEAFF.

This CDR3 is CASSQGTGNYGYTF. Written as DNA, the CDR3 is TGTGCCAGCAGCCAAGGTACAGGGAACTATGGCTACACCTTC. The rearrangement joins TRBV5-4 to TRBJ1-2, with D maybe TRBD1 (6 bases). Trimming removed 4 bases at V and 2 bases at J, with 12 bases between. The CDR3 is 14 residues long. CDR1 and CDR2 from the germline V gene are SGHNT and YYREEE (reference sequence).

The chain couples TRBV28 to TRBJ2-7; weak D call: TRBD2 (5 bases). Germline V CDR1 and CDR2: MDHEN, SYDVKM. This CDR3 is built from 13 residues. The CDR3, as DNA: TGTGGCGTGCTGGACTCTAGCTCCTACGAGCAGTACTTC. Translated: CGVLDSSSYEQYF. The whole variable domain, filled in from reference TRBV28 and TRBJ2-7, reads DVKVTQSSRYLVKRTGEKVFLECVQDMDHENMFWYRQDPGLGLRLIYFSYDVKMKEKGDIPEGYSVSREKKERFSLILESASTNQTSMYLCGVLDSSSYEQYFGPGTRLTVT.

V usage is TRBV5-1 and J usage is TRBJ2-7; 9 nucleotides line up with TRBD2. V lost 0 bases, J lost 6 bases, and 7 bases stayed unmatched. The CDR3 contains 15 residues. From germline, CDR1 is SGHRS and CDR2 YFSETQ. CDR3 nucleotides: TGCGCCAGCAGCTTGGCCGCGGGAGGGCCGAGCGAGCAGTACTTC. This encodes CASSLAAGGPSEQYF. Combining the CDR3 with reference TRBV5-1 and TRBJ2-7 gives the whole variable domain KAGVTQTPRYLIKTRGQQVTLSCSPISGHRSVSWYQQTPGQGLQFLFEYFSETQRNKGNFPGRFSGRQFSNSRSEMNVSTLELGDSALYLCASSLAAGGPSEQYFGPGTRLTVT.

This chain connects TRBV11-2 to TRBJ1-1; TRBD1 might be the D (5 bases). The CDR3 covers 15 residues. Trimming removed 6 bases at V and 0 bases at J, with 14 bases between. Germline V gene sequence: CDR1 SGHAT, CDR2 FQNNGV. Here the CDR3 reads CASRFSGGVNTEAFF. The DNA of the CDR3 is TGTGCCAGCAGATTTTCGGGGGGGGTGAACACTGAAGCTTTCTTT.

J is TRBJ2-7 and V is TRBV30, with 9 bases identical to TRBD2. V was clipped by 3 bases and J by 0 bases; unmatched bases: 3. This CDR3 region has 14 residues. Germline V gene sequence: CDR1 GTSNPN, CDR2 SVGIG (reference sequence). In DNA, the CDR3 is TGTGCCTGGAGCCGCGGGGGGGTCTCCTACGAGCAGTACTTC. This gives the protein CAWSRGGVSYEQYF.

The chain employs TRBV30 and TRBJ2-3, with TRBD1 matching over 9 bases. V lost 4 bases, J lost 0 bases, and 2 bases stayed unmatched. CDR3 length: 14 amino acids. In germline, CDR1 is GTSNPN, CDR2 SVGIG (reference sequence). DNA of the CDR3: TGTGCCTGGACCGGGACAGGGAGCACAGATACGCAGTATTTT. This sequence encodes CAWTGTGSTDTQYF.

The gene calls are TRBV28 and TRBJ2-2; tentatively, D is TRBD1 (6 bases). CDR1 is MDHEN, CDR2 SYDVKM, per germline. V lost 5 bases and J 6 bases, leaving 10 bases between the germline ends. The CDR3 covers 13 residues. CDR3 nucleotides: TGTGCCAGCAGTACGACAGGATCCGGGGAGCTGTTTTTT. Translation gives CASSTTGSGELFF.

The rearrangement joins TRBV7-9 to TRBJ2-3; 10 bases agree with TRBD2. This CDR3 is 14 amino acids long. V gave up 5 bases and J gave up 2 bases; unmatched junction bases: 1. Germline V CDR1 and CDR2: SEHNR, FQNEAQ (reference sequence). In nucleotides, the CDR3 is TGTGCCAGCAGCAGCGGGAGGGCCACAGATACGCAGTATTTT. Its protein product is CASSSGRATDTQYF.

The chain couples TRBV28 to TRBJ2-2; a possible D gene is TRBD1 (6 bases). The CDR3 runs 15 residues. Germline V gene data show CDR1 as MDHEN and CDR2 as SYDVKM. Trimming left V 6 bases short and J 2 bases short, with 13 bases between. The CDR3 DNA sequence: TGTGCCAGCAGAACGACGGGACACAACACCGGGGAGCTGTTTTTT. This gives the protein CASRTTGHNTGELFF.